This record covers a single T cell receptor (beta chain). The ends were cut back, 5 bases at V and 10 bases at J, with 14 bases in the middle. CDR3 length: 11 residues. The germline gives CDR1 SQVTM, CDR2 ANQGSEA. These data are taken from a study of T cell responses to AZD1222 COVID-19 vaccine. The protocol was immunoSEQ multiplex PCR, while the TCRdb copy is restricted to in-frame clones and leaves out a portion. The table lists roughly 150,000 clones, 90% of them singletons, with approximately 1.5% in the top ten. V usage is TRBV29-1 and J usage is TRBJ1-2; D perhaps matches TRBD1 (6 bases). This receptor was identified in an adult who received the AZD1222 COVID-19 vaccine. The sequences come from peripheral blood, collected 28 days after the second AZD1222 dose. The CDR3 nucleotides are TGCAGCGTTCTACAGGGTTGGGTCTACACCTTC. This gives the protein CSVLQGWVYTF.